The clone carrying this T cell receptor (beta chain) has a count of ten or more. With V trimmed by 6 bases and J by 9 bases, 9 bases remained unmatched. This CDR3 is 16 amino acids long. These data originate in a study of T-cell memory formation after mild COVID-19. In the study overall: In these data, TCR clusters were largely donor specific.

TCRdb itself ran the 5' RACE reads through MiXCR, one entry per CDR3 protein. The profile shows 300,000 to 400,000 distinct CDR3 sequences, roughly 15% of them singletons. The sample was PBMCs or a T cell subset sorted from them (not recorded which). This rearrangement joins TRBV12-3 or TRBV12-4 to TRBJ2-1; 15 bases fit TRBD2. This receptor was taken from a man between 18 and 29 years old who had mild COVID-19 (a few samples of this study predate the infection). Cell type and time point are not known. CDR3 protein: CASSPTSGLAGGEQFF. The CDR3 region has the DNA TGTGCCAGCAGCCCCACCTCGGGACTAGCGGGAGGTGAGCAGTTCTTC.